Below are 17 T cell receptor beta chains sequenced from a single sample in a study of blood T cell repertoires in COVID-19. Measured with immunoSEQ multiplex PCR; TCRdb has only the in-frame clones, and not every one. Among 250,000 to 300,000 clones, 86% were seen once, and the ten largest hold about 3.6%. The sample comprised peripheral blood. The receptors were gathered from a man aged 18 to 30 with active or convalescent COVID-19.

The rearrangement links TRBV11-3 to TRBJ2-1; 10 bases agree with TRBD2. The CDR3 totals 17 residues. CDR1 SGHNT and CDR2 YENEEA come from the germline V gene. The V gene end was trimmed by 0 bases and the J gene end by 10 bases; junction bases not matched to a gene: 12. The CDR3 sequence is CASSLDPRLAGAYEQFF. The CDR3 nucleotides read TGTGCCAGCAGCTTAGACCCCCGACTAGCGGGTGCTTACGAGCAGTTCTTC. The complete variable domain, with remaining parts taken from reference TRBV11-3 and TRBJ2-1, reads EAGVVQSPRYKIIEKKQPVAFWCNPISGHNTLYWYLQNLGQGPELLIRYENEEAVDDSQLPKDRFSAERLKGVDSTLKIQPAELGDSAVYLCASSLDPRLAGAYEQFFGPGTRLTVL.

This clone was recorded a few times. The chain has TRBV5-1 and TRBJ1-5; the D gene is possibly TRBD1 (5 bases). V lost 5 bases to trimming and J lost 9 bases, with 9 bases between them. The CDR3 length is 11 residues. CDR1 is SGHRS and CDR2 is YFSETQ in the germline V gene. The CDR3 reads CASRGRRPQHF. CDR3 DNA: TGCGCCAGCAGGGGGCGAAGGCCCCAGCATTTT.

CDR3 bases: TGCAGCGTTCGACAGGGATCCTACAATGAGCAGTTCTTC. Amino acids: CSVRQGSYNEQFF. The V and J genes are TRBV29-1 and TRBJ2-1, with 7 positions matching TRBD1. From germline, CDR1 is SQVTM and CDR2 ANQGSEA. The CDR3 extends over 13 amino acids. V lost 5 bases to trimming and J lost 1 base; unmatched junction nucleotides: 2.

V and J are TRBV2 and TRBJ1-5; D unresolved. The germline gives CDR1 SNHLY, CDR2 FYNNEI. This CDR3 has 15 amino acids. Trimming removed 7 bases at V and 0 bases at J, with 13 bases between. The DNA for the CDR3 is TGTGCCAGCAACAATGGGCTTTATAGCAATCAGCCCCAGCATTTT. This encodes CASNNGLYSNQPQHF.

V and J are TRBV7-2 and TRBJ1-6; 9 bases align to TRBD1. The V and J ends lost 3 bases and 4 bases, in that order; junction bases with no gene match: 10. The germline CDR1 and CDR2 sequences are SGHTA and FQGNSA. The CDR3 spans 18 residues. The CDR3 spells CASSFAGQGVDYNSPLHF. DNA of the CDR3: TGTGCCAGCAGCTTCGCGGGACAGGGAGTAGATTATAATTCACCCCTCCACTTT.

The rearrangement uses TRBV6-5 and TRBJ2-1; 7 nucleotides match TRBD1. The CDR3 contains 15 residues. Looked up from germline, CDR1 is MNHEY and CDR2 is SVGAGI. The ends lost 6 bases at V and 5 bases at J; junction bases unmatched: 10. This CDR3 is CASRARRQGNNEQFF. CDR3 sequence (DNA): TGTGCCAGCAGGGCCCGGAGACAGGGTAACAATGAGCAGTTCTTC.

On this clone itself: The germline gene is not matched at one end of the junction; a read error may be the cause. The chain is built from TRBV14 and TRBJ1-2; D not resolved. Germline lookup yields CDR1 SGHDN and CDR2 FVKESK. This CDR3 is 11 amino acids long. CDR3 in amino acids: CASSQVGLTAF. The CDR3 nucleotides read TGTGCCAGCAGCCAAGTCGGACTTACGGCCTTC. Full variable domain (outside the CDR3, taken from reference TRBV14 and TRBJ1-2): EAGVTQFPSHSVIEKGQTVTLRCDPISGHDNLYWYRRVMGKEIKFLLHFVKESKQDESGMPNNRFLAERTGGTYSTLKVQPAELEDSGVYFCASSQVGLTAFGSGTRLTVV.

The chain carries TRBV10-2 and TRBJ1-2, with a weak D call TRBD1 (5 bases). This CDR3 is 15 amino acids long. The germline gives CDR1 WSHSY, CDR2 SAAADI. V was pared by 8 bases and J by 6 bases, with 22 bases between. The CDR3 loop reads CASRKAGTTVDGYTF. The CDR3, as DNA: TGCGCCAGCCGTAAAGCCGGGACTACGGTTGATGGCTACACCTTC.

This clone showed up just once. The gene calls are TRBV2 and TRBJ2-7, with a tentative D call TRBD1 (6 bases). Per the germline V gene, CDR1 is SNHLY and CDR2 is FYNNEI. This CDR3 contains 14 residues. V dropped 4 bases and J dropped 4 bases, with 14 bases sitting between them. CDR3 amino acids: CASSGAGVTYEQYF. CDR3 nucleotides: TGTGCCAGCAGTGGCGCAGGGGTGACTTACGAGCAGTACTTC.

The chain recombines TRBV5-4 with TRBJ2-5; a possible D gene is TRBD2 (6 bases). The germline V gene encodes CDR1 SGHNT and CDR2 YYREEE (reference sequence). V was cut by 3 bases and J by 4 bases, with 25 bases left in between. The CDR3 extends over 18 amino acids. The CDR3 here is CASSWGDISGRVAETQYF. The CDR3 bases are TGTGCCAGCAGCTGGGGAGATATTAGCGGCCGGGTGGCAGAGACCCAGTACTTC.

V is TRBV29-1 and J is TRBJ1-2; no clear D. The germline gives CDR1 SQVTM, CDR2 ANQGSEA. V lost 3 bases and J lost 6, with 8 bases in between. CDR3 length: 11 residues. The CDR3 DNA reads as TGCAGCGTTGAGGCGGTCAATGGCTACACCTTC. Amino acids: CSVEAVNGYTF.

The chain carries TRBV9 and TRBJ2-1; D unclear. Trimming shortened V by 4 bases and J by 4 bases, and 9 bases separated the two germline ends. Germline V gene lookup returns CDR1 SGDLS and CDR2 YYNGEE. The CDR3 is 13 amino acids. The CDR3 region is CASSYFPYNEQFF. The CDR3 DNA reads as TGTGCCAGCAGCTACTTCCCTTACAATGAGCAGTTCTTC.

V is TRBV9 and J is TRBJ1-3; weak D call: TRBD1 (5 bases). The CDR3 has 13 amino acids. The V end was cut by 5 bases, the J end by 1 base, with 7 bases between. CDR1 and CDR2 (germline): SGDLS, YYNGEE. CDR3 nucleotides: TGTGCCAGCAGGGGGACTTCTGGAAACACCATATATTTT. It codes for CASRGTSGNTIYF.

The chain recombines TRBV12-5 with TRBJ2-2; D ambiguous. This CDR3 contains 11 residues. CDR1 LGHNT and CDR2 FRNRAP come from the germline V gene. Trimming shortened V by 7 bases and J by 7 bases, and 7 bases separated the two germline ends. The CDR3 region has the DNA TGTGCTAGTGCACAATACGGGGAGCTGTTTTTT. Amino acids: CASAQYGELFF.

The gene calls are TRBV28 and TRBJ2-1, with 13 positions matching TRBD2. V shed 7 bases, J shed 4 bases, and the junction held 7 bases outside the gene matches. The CDR3 is 16 residues long. Germline V CDR1 and CDR2: MDHEN, SYDVKM. This CDR3 is CASIRTSGGAYNEQFF. DNA of the CDR3: TGTGCCAGCATCAGAACTAGCGGGGGGGCATACAATGAGCAGTTCTTC. The full variable domain, in which reference TRBV28 and TRBJ2-1 provide the parts outside the CDR3, is DVKVTQSSRYLVKRTGEKVFLECVQDMDHENMFWYRQDPGLGLRLIYFSYDVKMKEKGDIPEGYSVSREKKERFSLILESASTNQTSMYLCASIRTSGGAYNEQFFGPGTRLTVL.

This clone has a single count. The rearrangement uses TRBV24-1 and TRBJ2-7; TRBD1 matches 7 bases. V lost 0 bases and J lost 9; bases outside the gene matches: 7. Germline V gene lookup returns CDR1 KGHDR and CDR2 SFDVKD. CDR3 length: 14 amino acids. CDR3 loop: CATSDLDREGGQYF. For the CDR3, the DNA is TGTGCCACCAGTGATTTGGACAGGGAAGGGGGGCAGTACTTC.

The chain uses TRBV6-5 and TRBJ1-1; D ambiguous. The ends were cut back, 4 bases at V and 5 bases at J, with 14 bases in the middle. The germline gives CDR1 MNHEY, CDR2 SVGAGI. This CDR3 contains 14 residues. The CDR3 reads CASSSWYGETEAFF. CDR3 DNA: TGTGCCAGCAGTTCCTGGTACGGGGAAACTGAAGCTTTCTTT.